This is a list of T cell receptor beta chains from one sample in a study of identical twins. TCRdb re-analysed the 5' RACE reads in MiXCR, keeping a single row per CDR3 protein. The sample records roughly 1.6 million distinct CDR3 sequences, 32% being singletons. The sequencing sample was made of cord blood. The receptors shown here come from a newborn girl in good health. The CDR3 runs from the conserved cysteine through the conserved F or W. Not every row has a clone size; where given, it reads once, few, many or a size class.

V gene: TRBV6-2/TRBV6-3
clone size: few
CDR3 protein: CASSYPGLYEQYF

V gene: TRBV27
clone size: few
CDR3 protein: CATRTEASNSPLHF

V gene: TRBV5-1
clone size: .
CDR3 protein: CASSLSGVISYEQYF

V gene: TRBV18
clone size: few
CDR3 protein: CASSPTRGFDNTGELFF

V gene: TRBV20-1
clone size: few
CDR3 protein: CSARDPQKGRSYNEQFF

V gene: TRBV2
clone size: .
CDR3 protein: CASRRGQGMNTEAFF

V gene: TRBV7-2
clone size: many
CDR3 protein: CASSFRPSSYEQYF

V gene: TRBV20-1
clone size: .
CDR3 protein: CSAREGGQQYF

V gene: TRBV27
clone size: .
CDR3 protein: CASRTGQGGNQPQHF

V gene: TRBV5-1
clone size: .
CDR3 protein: CASSPIPRLTDNEQFF

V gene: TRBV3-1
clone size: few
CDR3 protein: CASSQFGTIGQYF

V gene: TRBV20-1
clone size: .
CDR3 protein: CSARDNPAWNEQYF

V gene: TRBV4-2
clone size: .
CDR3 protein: CASSQRHRRATNEKLFF

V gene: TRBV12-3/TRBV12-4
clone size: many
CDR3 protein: CASSSGQNTGELFF

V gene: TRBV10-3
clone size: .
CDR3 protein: CAIRTLKGGLGYTF

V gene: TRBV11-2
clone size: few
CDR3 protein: CASSLTGPETDTQYF

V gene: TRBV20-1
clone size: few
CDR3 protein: CSALDGGSSDYEQYF

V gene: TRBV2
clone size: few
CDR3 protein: CASSVSILRETSTDTQYF

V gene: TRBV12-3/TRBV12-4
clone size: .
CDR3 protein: CASSLRGTGGRFYEQYF

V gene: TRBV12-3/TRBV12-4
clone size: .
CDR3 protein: CASRSGPQETQFF

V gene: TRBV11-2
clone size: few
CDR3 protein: CASSLATGEAFF

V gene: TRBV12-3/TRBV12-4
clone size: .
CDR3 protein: CASSFVAGGNEQYF

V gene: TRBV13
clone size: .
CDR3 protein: CASSLNSWTGGYGYTF

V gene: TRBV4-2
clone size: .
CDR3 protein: CASSQDPGQNYGFTF

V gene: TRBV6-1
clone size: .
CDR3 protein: CASKGGRANVLIF

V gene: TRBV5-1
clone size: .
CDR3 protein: CASSLGRDRGLEQYF

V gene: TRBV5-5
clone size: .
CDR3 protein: CASSLALSAGGNIQYF

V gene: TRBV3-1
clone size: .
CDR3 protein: CASSQLAGGAKQYF

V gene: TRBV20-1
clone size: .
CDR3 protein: CSAPGLAGQETQYF

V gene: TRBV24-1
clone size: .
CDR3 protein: CATSDPGTSGSPYYNEQFF

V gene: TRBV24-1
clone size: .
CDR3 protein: CATSAGETQFF

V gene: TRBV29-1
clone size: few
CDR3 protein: CSVVASRYGYTF

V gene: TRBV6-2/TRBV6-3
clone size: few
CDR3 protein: CASSYVSAAYNEQYF

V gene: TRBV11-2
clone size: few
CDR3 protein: CASSLVRGRNEKLFF

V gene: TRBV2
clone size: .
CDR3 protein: CASRGTGGSPLHF

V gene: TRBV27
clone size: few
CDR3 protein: CASSLSRTSGTSYNEQFF

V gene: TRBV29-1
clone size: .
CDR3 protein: CSVAGKLVNTEAFF

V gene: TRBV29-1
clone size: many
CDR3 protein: CSVSVGGGNYGYTF

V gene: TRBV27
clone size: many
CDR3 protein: CASSLIASDEQFF

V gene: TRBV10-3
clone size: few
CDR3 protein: CAISGTGPYHSPLHF

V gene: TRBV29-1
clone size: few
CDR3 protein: CSVRRLADFLSEQYF

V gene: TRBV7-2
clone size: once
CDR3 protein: CASSLRDRQGTQYF

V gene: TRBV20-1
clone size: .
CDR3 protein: CSARKTGIHTEAFF

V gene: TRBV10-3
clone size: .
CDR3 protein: CAIGAGLAGGDGQFF

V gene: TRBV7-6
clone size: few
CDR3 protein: CASRSLSDTQYF

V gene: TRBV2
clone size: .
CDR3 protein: CASSQFGQYF

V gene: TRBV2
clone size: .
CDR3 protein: CASDRAYEQYF